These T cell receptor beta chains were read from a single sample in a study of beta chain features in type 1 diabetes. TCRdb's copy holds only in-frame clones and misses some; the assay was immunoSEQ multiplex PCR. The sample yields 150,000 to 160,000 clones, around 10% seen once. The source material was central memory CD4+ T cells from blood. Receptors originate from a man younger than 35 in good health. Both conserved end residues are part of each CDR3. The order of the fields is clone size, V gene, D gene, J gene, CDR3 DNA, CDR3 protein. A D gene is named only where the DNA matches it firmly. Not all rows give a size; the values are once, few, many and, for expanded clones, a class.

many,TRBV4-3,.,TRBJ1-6,TGCGCCAGCAACAGGGAATTAGATTCACCCCTCCACTTT,CASNRELDSPLHF
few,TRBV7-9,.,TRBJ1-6,TGTGCCTGGGGGGCAAACAATTCACCCCTCCACTTT,CAWGANNSPLHF
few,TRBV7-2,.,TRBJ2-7,TGTGCCAGCAGCTCATTTGGACAAAAACGCGGCGAGCAGTACTTC,CASSSFGQKRGEQYF
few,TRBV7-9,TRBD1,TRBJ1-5,TGTGCCAGCAGCAGGACAGGGCCGGGTCAGCCCCAGCATTTT,CASSRTGPGQPQHF
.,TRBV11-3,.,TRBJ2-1,TGTGCCAGCAGCATCCGGAACAATGAGCAGTTCTTC,CASSIRNNEQFF
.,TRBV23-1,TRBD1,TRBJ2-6,TGCGCCAGCAGTCCCCCGGGACAGGACCCCTCTGGGGCCAACGTCCTGACTTTC,CASSPPGQDPSGANVLTF
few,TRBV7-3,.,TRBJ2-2,TGTGCCAGCAGCCCGCCGGGCACTAACACCGGGGAGCTGTTTTTT,CASSPPGTNTGELFF
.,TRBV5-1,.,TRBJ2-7,TGCGCCAGCAGCTTGGAAAGGGGCGGCGAGCAGTACTTC,CASSLERGGEQYF
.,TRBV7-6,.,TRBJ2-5,TGTGCCAGCAGCTTGAGCAATGGCAACCAAGAGACCCAGTACTTC,CASSLSNGNQETQYF
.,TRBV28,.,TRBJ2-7,TGTGCCAGCAGTCTCCGTTACGAGCAGTACTTC,CASSLRYEQYF
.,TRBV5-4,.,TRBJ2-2,TGTGCCAGCAGCTTGGCCTTAGCGGTAAACACCGGGGAGCTGTTTTTT,CASSLALAVNTGELFF
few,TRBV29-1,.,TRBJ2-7,TGCAGCGCTGAGGGGGACACGAAGTACGAGCAGTACTTC,CSAEGDTKYEQYF
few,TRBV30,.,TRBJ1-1,TGTGCCTGGAGGATCGGGGCAGGGAGGGTTTCTGAAGCTTTCTTT,CAWRIGAGRVSEAFF
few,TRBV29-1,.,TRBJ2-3,TGCAGCTACTGCCGGGGTTCTAGCACAGATACGCAGTATTTT,CSYCRGSSTDTQYF
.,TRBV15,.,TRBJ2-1,TGTGCCACCAGCATTGGGGGAAATCTGGAGAACAATGAGCAGTTCTTC,CATSIGGNLENNEQFF
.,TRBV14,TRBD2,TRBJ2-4,TGTGCCAGCAGCCAAGAGGAGGCGGGAGGGGAAAACATTCAGTACTTC,CASSQEEAGGENIQYF
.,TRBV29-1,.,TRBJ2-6,TGCAGCGTTGACGCAGGGAGCTCTGGGGCCAACGTCCTGACTTTC,CSVDAGSSGANVLTF
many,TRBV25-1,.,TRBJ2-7,TGTGCCAGCAGTGGCCAGGTGAACTCCTACGAGCAGTACTTC,CASSGQVNSYEQYF
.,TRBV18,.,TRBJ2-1,TGTGCCAGCTCACCGGAGAGCTCCTACAATGAGCAGTTCTTC,CASSPESSYNEQFF
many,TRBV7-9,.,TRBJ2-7,TGTGCCAGCAGCTTAGGAAAGATATCCTTCGAGCAGTACTTC,CASSLGKISFEQYF
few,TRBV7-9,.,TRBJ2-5,TGTGCCAGCAGCGTCCTGACCCTTGGGGGAGAGACCCAGTACTTC,CASSVLTLGGETQYF
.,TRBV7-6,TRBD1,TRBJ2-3,TGTGCCAGCAGCCTCCACCGACAGGGCTCTAGCACAGATACGCAGTATTTT,CASSLHRQGSSTDTQYF
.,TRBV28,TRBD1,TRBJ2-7,TGTGCCAGCAGTTCTACGGGACAGGGCTACGAGCAGTACTTC,CASSSTGQGYEQYF
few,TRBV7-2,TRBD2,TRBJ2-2,TGTGCCAGCAGCTTAGGAGGGGCTAGCGGGAGCACCGGGGAGCTGTTTTTT,CASSLGGASGSTGELFF
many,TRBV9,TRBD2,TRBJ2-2,TGTGCCAGCAGCCCCGGACTAGCGGGGGCCGGGGAGCTGTTTTTT,CASSPGLAGAGELFF
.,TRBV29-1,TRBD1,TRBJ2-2,TGCAGCGCTAAGGGACAGGGCAACACCGGGGAGCTGTTTTTT,CSAKGQGNTGELFF
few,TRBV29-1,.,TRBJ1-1,TGCAGCCCCTCTACCACTGAAGCTTTCTTT,CSPSTTEAFF
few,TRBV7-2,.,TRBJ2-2,TGTGCCAGCAGCTTAAAATCCACCGGGGAGCTGTTTTTT,CASSLKSTGELFF
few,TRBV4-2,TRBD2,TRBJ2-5,TGTGCCAGCAGCCGTAGCGGGGAGACCCAGTACTTC,CASSRSGETQYF
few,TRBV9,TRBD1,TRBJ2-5,TGTGCCAGCAGCCCCCGACAGGGGGAAGAGACCCAGTACTTC,CASSPRQGEETQYF
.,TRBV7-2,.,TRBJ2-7,TGTGCCAGCAGCTTAGGCAGGGACTACGAGCAGTACTTC,CASSLGRDYEQYF
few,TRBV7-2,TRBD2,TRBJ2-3,TGTGCCAGCAGCTTACGACTAGCGGTCCTCCGCACAGATACGCAGTATTTT,CASSLRLAVLRTDTQYF
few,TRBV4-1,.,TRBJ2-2,TGCGCCAGCAGCCCAGGGACGAACACCGGGGAGCTGTTTTTT,CASSPGTNTGELFF
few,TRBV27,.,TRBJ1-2,TGTGCCAGCAGTTTGATGTATTGGGGGGGCTACACCTTC,CASSLMYWGGYTF
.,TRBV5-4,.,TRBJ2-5,TGTGCCAGCAGCTTGCGAAGGGGTCAAGAGACCCAGTACTTC,CASSLRRGQETQYF
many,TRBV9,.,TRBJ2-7,TGTGCCAGCAGCAACCTATACGAGCAGTACTTC,CASSNLYEQYF
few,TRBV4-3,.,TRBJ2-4,TGCGCCAGCAGCCAAGGGACAGTTGTAGCCAAAAACATTCAGTACTTC,CASSQGTVVAKNIQYF
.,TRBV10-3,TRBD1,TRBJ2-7,TGTGCCATCAGGGGACAGGGGGCCGAGCAGTACTTC,CAIRGQGAEQYF